In this sample, the clone carrying this T cell receptor (beta chain) turned up many times. This specimen belongs to a study of T-cell reconstitution after alpha-beta-depleted transplantation in children. This CDR3 region has 14 residues. The ends lost 7 bases at V and 6 bases at J; junction bases unmatched: 4. Looked up from germline, CDR1 is SGHDT and CDR2 is YYEEEE. For TCRbeta, the library was prepared with unique molecular identifiers. TCRdb passed the PCR reads through MiXCR, listing each CDR3 protein once. The sample lists approximately 400,000 distinct CDR3 sequences, under 13% occurring once. The sample in question was PBMCs from the stem cell graft donor, obtained from the stem cell graft. The rearrangement uses TRBV5-6 and TRBJ1-6; 10 bases are a match to TRBD1. The clonotype comes from a human donor who donated a stem cell graft to a child with acute myeloid leukemia. The CDR3 DNA follows: TGTGCCAGCGTCAGGGACAGGGGTAATTCACCCCTCCACTTT. It encodes CASVRDRGNSPLHF.